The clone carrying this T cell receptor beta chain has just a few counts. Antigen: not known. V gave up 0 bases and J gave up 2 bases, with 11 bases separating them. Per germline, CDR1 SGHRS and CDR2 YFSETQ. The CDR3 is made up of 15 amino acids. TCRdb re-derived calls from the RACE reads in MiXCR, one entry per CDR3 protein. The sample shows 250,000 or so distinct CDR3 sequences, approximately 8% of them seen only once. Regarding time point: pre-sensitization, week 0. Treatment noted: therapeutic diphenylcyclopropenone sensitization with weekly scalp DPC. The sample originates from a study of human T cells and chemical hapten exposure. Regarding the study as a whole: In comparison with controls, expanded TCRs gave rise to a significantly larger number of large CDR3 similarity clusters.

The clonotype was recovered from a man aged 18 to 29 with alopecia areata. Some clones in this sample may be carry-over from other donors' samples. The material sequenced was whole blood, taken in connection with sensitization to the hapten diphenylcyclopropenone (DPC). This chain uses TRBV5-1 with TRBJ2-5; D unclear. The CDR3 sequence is CASSLVGQAQETQYF. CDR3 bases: TGCGCCAGCAGCTTGGTAGGGCAGGCGCAAGAGACCCAGTACTTC. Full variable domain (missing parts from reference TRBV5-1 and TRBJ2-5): KAGVTQTPRYLIKTRGQQVTLSCSPISGHRSVSWYQQTPGQGLQFLFEYFSETQRNKGNFPGRFSGRQFSNSRSEMNVSTLELGDSALYLCASSLVGQAQETQYFGPGTRLLVL.